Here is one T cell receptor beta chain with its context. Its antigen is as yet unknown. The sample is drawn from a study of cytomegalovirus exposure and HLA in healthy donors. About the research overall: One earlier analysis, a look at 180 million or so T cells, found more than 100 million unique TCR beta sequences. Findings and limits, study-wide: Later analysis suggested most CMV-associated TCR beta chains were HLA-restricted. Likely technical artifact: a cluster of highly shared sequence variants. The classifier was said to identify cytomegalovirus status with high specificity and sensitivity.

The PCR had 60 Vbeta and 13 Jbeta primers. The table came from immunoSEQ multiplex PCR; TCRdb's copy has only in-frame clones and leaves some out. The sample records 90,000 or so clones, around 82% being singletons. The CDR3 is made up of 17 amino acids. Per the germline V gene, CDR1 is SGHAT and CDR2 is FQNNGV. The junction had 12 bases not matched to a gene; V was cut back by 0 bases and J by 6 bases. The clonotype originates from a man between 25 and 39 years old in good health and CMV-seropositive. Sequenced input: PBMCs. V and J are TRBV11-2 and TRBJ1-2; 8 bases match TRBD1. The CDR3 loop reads CASSLESRQGNMDGYTF. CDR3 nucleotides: TGTGCCAGCAGCTTAGAAAGTCGACAGGGGAATATGGATGGCTACACCTTC. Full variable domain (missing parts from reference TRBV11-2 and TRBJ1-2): EAGVAQSPRYKIIEKRQSVAFWCNPISGHATLYWYQQILGQGPKLLIQFQNNGVVDDSQLPKDRFSAERLKGVDSTLKIQPAKLEDSAVYLCASSLESRQGNMDGYTFGSGTRLTVV.